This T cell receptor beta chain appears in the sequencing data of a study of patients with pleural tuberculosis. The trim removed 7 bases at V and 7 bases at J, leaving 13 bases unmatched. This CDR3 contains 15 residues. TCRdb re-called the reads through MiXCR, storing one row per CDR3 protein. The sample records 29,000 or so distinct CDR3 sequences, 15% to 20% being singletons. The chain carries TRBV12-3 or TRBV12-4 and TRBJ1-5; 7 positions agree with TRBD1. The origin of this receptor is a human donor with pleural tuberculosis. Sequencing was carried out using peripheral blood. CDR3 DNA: TGTGCCAGCACCTTGGGACAGATAACGAAGCAGCCCCAGCATTTT. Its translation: CASTLGQITKQPQHF.